The rows below give T cell receptor beta chains drawn from one sample of a study of T cells after yellow fever vaccination. TCRdb redid the calling of the 5' RACE reads with MiXCR, one entry per CDR3 protein. The data show under 500,000 distinct CDR3 sequences, with roughly 20% seen just once and around 17% held by the top ten. Source: PBMCs, taken before the yellow fever booster vaccination. Every receptor here comes from a man aged 18-30 years who received the YFV17D yellow fever vaccine. Each CDR3 is given with its conserved first and last residue. The D gene is left open where the match is weak. Size tells how often a clone was seen (once, few, many) or the class of an expanded clone, and some rows leave it out.

j_call d_call v_call clone_size cdr3_aa cdr3_nt
TRBJ1-1 - TRBV7-9 many CASSLTFYNTEAFF TGTGCCAGCAGCTTGACCTTTTACAACACTGAAGCTTTCTTT
TRBJ1-1 - TRBV9 - CASSVGGASGQEAFF TGTGCCAGCAGCGTAGGGGGGGCCTCGGGACAAGAAGCTTTCTTT
TRBJ1-5 - TRBV4-2 few CASSQGLIGNQPQHF TGTGCCAGCAGCCAAGGGCTCATTGGCAATCAGCCCCAGCATTTT
TRBJ2-3 - TRBV5-1 - CASSGAWGRGADTQYF TGCGCCAGCAGCGGGGCCTGGGGCAGGGGAGCAGATACGCAGTATTTT
TRBJ2-2 - TRBV7-9 - CATKGQVEETGELFF TGTGCCACCAAAGGGCAGGTCGAAGAAACCGGGGAGCTGTTTTTT
TRBJ1-2 - TRBV7-9 few CASSGRSYTYGYTF TGTGCCAGCAGCGGACGGTCCTACACTTATGGCTACACCTTC
TRBJ2-1 TRBD1 TRBV29-1 - CSVETGQGPFF TGCAGCGTTGAAACGGGACAGGGTCCGTTCTTC
TRBJ2-4 - TRBV12-3/TRBV12-4 few CASSLPGVAKNIQYF TGTGCCAGCAGTCTCCCGGGGGTGGCCAAAAACATTCAGTACTTC
TRBJ2-7 TRBD1 TRBV12-3/TRBV12-4 - CASSPRDRLSYEQYF TGTGCCAGCAGTCCCCGGGACAGGTTATCCTACGAGCAGTACTTC
TRBJ2-2 - TRBV5-1 many CASFGPNTGELFF TGCGCCAGCTTCGGGCCAAACACCGGGGAGCTGTTTTTT
TRBJ1-1 TRBD1 TRBV7-9 few CASILTGVNTEAFF TGTGCCAGCATCCTGACAGGGGTGAACACTGAAGCTTTCTTT
TRBJ1-1 - TRBV20-1 - CSASTGRGLTEAFF TGCAGTGCTAGTACGGGCAGGGGTTTAACTGAAGCTTTCTTT
TRBJ2-7 TRBD1 TRBV19 - CASSPTGGRDEQYF TGTGCCAGTAGCCCAACAGGGGGTCGGGACGAGCAGTACTTC
TRBJ2-1 TRBD1 TRBV5-8 - CASTPIEQGLVDEQFF TGTGCCAGCACCCCGATAGAACAGGGGCTTGTAGATGAGCAGTTCTTC
TRBJ2-5 - TRBV7-6 many CASSLALRVGKETQYF TGTGCCAGCAGCTTAGCGCTAAGGGTAGGAAAAGAGACCCAGTACTTC
TRBJ2-3 TRBD1 TRBV4-1 - CASSPPGTGGSDTQYF TGCGCCAGCAGCCCTCCAGGGACAGGGGGCTCAGATACGCAGTATTTT
TRBJ1-3 - TRBV5-1 - CASSSDGGSGNTIYF TGCGCCAGCAGTTCCGACGGTGGCTCTGGAAACACCATATATTTT
TRBJ1-1 - TRBV5-1 - CASSLVGSGLTEAFF TGCGCCAGCAGCTTGGTGGGATCGGGGCTCACTGAAGCTTTCTTT
TRBJ2-2 TRBD2 TRBV7-8 few CASSPLSGGPPGELFF TGTGCCAGCAGCCCCTTGAGCGGGGGGCCCCCCGGGGAGCTGTTTTTT
TRBJ1-1 - TRBV5-1 - CASSLEQGMNTEAFF TGCGCCAGCAGCCTTGAACAGGGTATGAACACTGAAGCTTTCTTT